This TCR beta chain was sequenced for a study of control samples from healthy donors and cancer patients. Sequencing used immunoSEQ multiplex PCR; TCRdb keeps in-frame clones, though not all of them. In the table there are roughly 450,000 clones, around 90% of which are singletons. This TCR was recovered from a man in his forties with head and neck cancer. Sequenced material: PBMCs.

CDR3 in amino acids: CASSIAPVSGVTEAFF. For the CDR3, the DNA is TGTGCCAGTAGTATAGCCCCAGTGAGTGGGGTCACTGAAGCTTTCTTT. The chain couples TRBV19 to TRBJ1-1; D is unresolved. The CDR3 is 16 amino acids. Trimming pared 1 base from V and 4 bases from J, leaving 16 bases between. In germline, CDR1 is LNHDA, CDR2 SQIVND (reference sequence).